The source of this TCR beta chain is a study of cytomegalovirus exposure and HLA in healthy donors. General observations from the study: Earlier results showed most TCR beta V segments being productive about 90% or about 30% of the time.

To note about this clone: As yet, its antigen is unknown.

The PCR employed 60 Vbeta primers together with 13 Jbeta primers. TCRdb's table, derived via immunoSEQ multiplex PCR, lists solely in-frame clones and lacks some. The repertoire holds 170,000 or so clones, with about 81% as singletons. The CDR3 spans 15 residues. Trimming cost V 1 base and J 3 bases; bases outside gene matches: 6. Germline V gene data show CDR1 as GTSNPN and CDR2 as SVGIG (reference sequence). The sequence derives from a woman aged 30 to 39 in good health and CMV-seronegative. The rearrangement uses TRBV30 and TRBJ2-1; 7 bases match TRBD1. The sequenced sample was PBMCs. CDR3 coding DNA: TGTGCCTGGAGTGCAGCTAGGACAGGCTACAATGAGCAGTTCTTC. Protein sequence: CAWSAARTGYNEQFF.